These 13 T cell receptor beta chains came from one sample sequenced in a study of post-analysis software for immune sequencing data. The study, taken as a whole, reports: Higher frequency in patients than in controls was seen for five TRBV segments, with TRBV5-6, TRBV5-1 and TRBV20-1 among them.

Their antigen targets remain unknown. Included in the TCR beta cDNA libraries were unique molecular identifiers. TCRdb reprocessed the PCR reads with MiXCR, giving one entry per CDR3 protein. This sample has around 440,000 distinct CDR3 sequences, with around 40% found just once. What was sequenced was blood. These receptors were obtained from a girl aged 5-17 years with multiple sclerosis.

The rearrangement links TRBV6-2 or TRBV6-3 to TRBJ2-3; 8 positions match TRBD2. The CDR3 covers 16 residues. CDR1 and CDR2 (germline): MNHEY, SVGEGT. V trimming: 6 bases; J trimming: 4 bases; junction bases outside the gene matches: 12. The CDR3 DNA sequence: TGTGCCAGCAGCTATGGGACTAGGGGCGGCGCAGATACGCAGTATTTT. Its translation: CASSYGTRGGADTQYF.

V is TRBV20-1 and J is TRBJ2-1, with 9 bases fitting TRBD2. CDR3 size: 16 residues. The junction had 13 bases not matched to a gene; V was cut back by 5 bases and J by 5 bases. CDR1 is DFQATT and CDR2 is SNEGSKA in the germline V gene (reference sequence). The CDR3 sequence is CSARRDSGRRNNEQFF. In DNA, the CDR3 is TGCAGTGCTCGAAGAGATAGCGGGAGACGTAACAATGAGCAGTTCTTC.

The chain has TRBV20-1 and TRBJ2-1; D is ambiguous. V lost 3 bases, J lost 8 bases, and 11 bases lay in between. The CDR3 length is 12 residues. Per germline, CDR1 DFQATT and CDR2 SNEGSKA (reference sequence). CDR3 in amino acids: CSASWSSDEQFF. The DNA of the CDR3 is TGCAGTGCTAGCTGGAGCTCGGATGAGCAGTTCTTC.

This clonotype was seen a few times. This sequence joins TRBV29-1 and TRBJ2-1; perhaps TRBD2 as D (6 bases). V shed 3 bases and J shed 3 bases, with 24 bases lying between them. Germline V lookup: CDR1 SQVTM, CDR2 ANQGSEA. The CDR3 sequence is 18 residues long. CDR3 region: CSVDSSQITSLIYNEQFF. CDR3 bases: TGCAGCGTTGATTCCAGCCAGATTACTAGCCTCATCTACAATGAGCAGTTCTTC.

This sequence joins TRBV28 and TRBJ2-7, with a possible D match to TRBD1 (5 bases). The CDR3 is 12 residues long. Trimming took 2 bases from V and 6 from J, leaving 8 bases between them. The germline CDR1 and CDR2 sequences are MDHEN and SYDVKM. The CDR3 bases are TGTGCCAGCAGTTTAATAGGGGTCGAGCAGTACTTC. Translating it yields CASSLIGVEQYF.

This clonotype was detected once. The chain links TRBV15 to TRBJ2-5, with a tentative D call TRBD2 (5 bases). The DNA end is a closer match to TRBJ2-7, so the J assignment may be wrong. Germline-derived CDR1 and CDR2 are LNHNV and YYDKDF (reference sequence). This CDR3 spans 16 amino acids. DNA for the CDR3: TGTGCCACCAGCAGAGAGGAGGCCCCCTATGAGGACGAGCAGTACTTC. Its translation: CATSREEAPYEDEQYF.

This rearrangement joins TRBV4-1 to TRBJ2-7; TRBD2 matches at 15 bases. J lost 4 bases, V lost 4 bases, and 5 bases had no gene match. The V gene's germline CDR1 is MGHRA and CDR2 YSYEKL. CDR3 length equals 16 residues. In DNA, the CDR3 is TGCGCCAGCAGCCCCGGGACTAGCGGGAGGAATTACGAGCAGTACTTC. It yields the protein CASSPGTSGRNYEQYF.

This chain joins TRBV12-3 or TRBV12-4 and TRBJ2-2, with D perhaps matching TRBD1 (5 bases). V was shortened by 6 bases and J by 5 bases, with 16 bases between the two germline ends. This CDR3 is built from 15 residues. CDR3 coding DNA: TGTGCCAGCAGAGCGCTAGGGGTACTAACCGGGGAGCTGTTTTTT. Residues: CASRALGVLTGELFF.

V and J are TRBV6-6 and TRBJ1-6; tentative D call: TRBD1 (5 bases). V dropped 6 bases and J dropped 6 bases, with 21 bases sitting between them. Germline assignment: CDR1 MNHNY and CDR2 SVGAGI (reference sequence). The CDR3 is made up of 17 amino acids. The CDR3 loop reads CASRRSPGKGINSPLHF. For the CDR3, the DNA is TGTGCCAGCAGAAGATCCCCAGGGAAGGGAATTAATTCACCCCTCCACTTT.

The chain recombines TRBV19 with TRBJ2-2; 7 nucleotides align to TRBD2. V was clipped by 8 bases and J by 6 bases; unmatched bases: 6. The CDR3 sequence is 13 residues long. Per germline, CDR1 LNHDA and CDR2 SQIVND (reference sequence). CDR3 loop: CASQGRGAGELFF. The CDR3 region has the DNA TGTGCCAGTCAGGGCCGGGGGGCCGGGGAGCTGTTTTTT.

This clonotype has just a few counts. The genes are TRBV4-1 and TRBJ2-7; no firm D call. V lost 4 bases, J lost 0 bases, and 13 bases lay in between. The CDR3 consists of 15 residues. Germline CDR1 MGHRA, CDR2 YSYEKL. Here the CDR3 reads CASSLRTVSSYEQYF. The CDR3 bases are TGCGCCAGCAGCCTGCGGACGGTGAGCTCCTACGAGCAGTACTTC.

This clonotype was observed at least ten times. The rearrangement uses TRBV5-1 and TRBJ1-2, with a tentative D call TRBD1 (5 bases). Trimming removed 5 bases from V and 4 bases from J, with 12 bases in between. The CDR3 has 13 amino acids. Germline V gene sequence: CDR1 SGHRS, CDR2 YFSETQ. CDR3 sequence: CASSPGGGYGYTF. DNA of the CDR3: TGCGCCAGCAGTCCGGGGGGAGGCTATGGCTACACCTTC. The whole variable domain, filled in from reference TRBV5-1 and TRBJ1-2, reads KAGVTQTPRYLIKTRGQQVTLSCSPISGHRSVSWYQQTPGQGLQFLFEYFSETQRNKGNFPGRFSGRQFSNSRSEMNVSTLELGDSALYLCASSPGGGYGYTFGSGTRLTVV.

This clonotype was detected only a few times. The chain couples TRBV20-1 to TRBJ2-4, with no clear D. Trimming removed 6 bases at V and 5 bases at J, with 14 bases between. The CDR3 has 13 amino acids. Germline-derived CDR1 and CDR2 are DFQATT and SNEGSKA (reference sequence). CDR3 nucleotide sequence: TGCAGTGCCTTAGTGGCGAGCCAAAACATTCAGTACTTC. Amino acids: CSALVASQNIQYF.